The entry below describes one T cell receptor (beta chain). This entry is derived from a study of patients and donors after allogeneic stem cell transplantation. CDR3 length: 15 residues. Trimming cost V 3 bases and J 1 base; bases outside gene matches: 5. Germline CDR1 SGHRS, CDR2 YFSETQ. TCRdb reprocessed the RT-PCR reads via MiXCR and lists one record per CDR3 protein. The sample contains tens of thousands of distinct CDR3 sequences, 37% of which appear only once. The sequenced sample consisted of blood, either unsorted or a sorted T cell fraction (not recorded which). The V call is TRBV5-1, the J call TRBJ1-2, with 8 bases that match TRBD1. The clonotype originates from a human donor who was either an allogeneic HSCT recipient or a stem cell or donor lymphocyte infusion donor (not recorded which). It is not recorded whose cells these are; they may come from a transplant donor. CDR3 sequence reads: CASSSGTGLNYGYTF. The CDR3 nucleotides are TGCGCCAGCAGCTCCGGGACAGGCCTTAACTATGGCTACACCTTC.